Listed below are T cell receptor beta chains from one sample, sequenced in a study of blood T cells in healthy people across ages. TCRdb processed the 5' RACE reads anew with MiXCR; each CDR3 protein has one entry. This sample has around 1,900,000 distinct CDR3 sequences, with 39% found just once. Sample: blood. The receptors derive from a human donor in good health. CDR3s include the opening cysteine and the closing phenylalanine or tryptophan. D genes are given only for firm matches. Clone size is given for some rows only: seen once, a few or many times, or a class if the clone is expanded.

v_gene	d_gene	abundance	j_gene	CDR3aa	CDR3nt
TRBV6-2/TRBV6-3	-	-	TRBJ2-1	CATGTTNYNEQFF	TGTGCCACCGGGACAACCAACTACAATGAGCAGTTCTTC
TRBV5-1	TRBD1	-	TRBJ2-3	CASSFRDRGTDTRYF	TGCGCCAGCAGCTTCCGGGACAGGGGTACAGATACGCGGTATTTT
TRBV2	-	-	TRBJ2-1	CASNSERYNEQFF	TGTGCCAGCAATTCAGAAAGATACAATGAGCAGTTCTTC
TRBV5-1	TRBD1	-	TRBJ1-2	CASRPPGQPNYGYTF	TGCGCCAGCAGGCCACCGGGACAGCCGAACTATGGCTACACCTTC
TRBV20-1	-	-	TRBJ2-7	CSALGRGFHEQYF	TGCAGTGCCTTAGGCAGGGGATTCCACGAGCAGTACTTC
TRBV25-1	TRBD2	-	TRBJ2-3	CASSESGVASGGHLTDTQYF	TGTGCCAGCAGTGAATCCGGAGTGGCTAGCGGGGGTCATCTCACAGATACGCAGTATTTT
TRBV24-1	TRBD1	-	TRBJ2-1	CATVYRGEQFF	TGTGCCACCGTCTACAGGGGAGAGCAGTTCTTC
TRBV27	-	-	TRBJ2-7	CASGSPVGGHSYEQYF	TGTGCCAGCGGAAGCCCCGTCGGGGGGCACTCCTACGAGCAGTACTTC
TRBV7-6	-	-	TRBJ1-4	CASSATADEKLFF	TGTGCCAGCAGCGCGACAGCTGATGAAAAACTGTTTTTT
TRBV12-3/TRBV12-4	-	-	TRBJ1-1	CASSATPNTEAFF	TGTGCCAGCAGCGCAACACCAAACACTGAAGCTTTCTTT
TRBV3-1	-	few	TRBJ2-1	CASSQAIRGVGQFF	TGTGCCAGCAGCCAGGCCATCAGGGGAGTAGGGCAGTTCTTC
TRBV27	-	few	TRBJ1-2	CASSLNPGALYGYTF	TGTGCCAGCAGTTTAAATCCGGGTGCTCTTTATGGCTACACCTTC
TRBV20-1	-	few	TRBJ2-1	CSATIGGSYNEQFF	TGCAGTGCTACAATTGGTGGGTCCTACAATGAGCAGTTCTTC
TRBV14	TRBD2	few	TRBJ2-1	CASSPNPGLGEQFF	TGTGCCAGCAGCCCCAACCCGGGACTAGGTGAGCAGTTCTTC
TRBV6-6	TRBD2	-	TRBJ2-1	CASRGGGENEQFF	TGTGCCAGCAGGGGCGGGGGGGAGAATGAGCAGTTCTTC
TRBV12-3/TRBV12-4	TRBD1	-	TRBJ1-4	CASSLPGQAEKLFF	TGTGCCAGCAGTCTCCCGGGACAGGCTGAAAAACTGTTTTTT
TRBV5-6	-	few	TRBJ2-1	CASSLYQYYNEQFF	TGTGCCAGCAGCTTGTACCAGTACTACAATGAGCAGTTCTTC
TRBV6-2/TRBV6-3	-	-	TRBJ2-4	CASSYPSEGKNIQYF	TGTGCCAGCAGTTACCCGTCTGAGGGCAAAAACATTCAGTACTTC
TRBV7-2	-	-	TRBJ2-7	CASSLGPYRGPEQYF	TGTGCCAGCAGCTTGGGCCCCTATAGGGGTCCCGAGCAGTACTTC
TRBV12-3/TRBV12-4	-	few	TRBJ2-5	CASSLGRGRQTQYF	TGTGCCAGCAGTTTAGGTCGGGGGAGGCAGACCCAGTACTTC
TRBV6-2/TRBV6-3	TRBD2	few	TRBJ2-7	CASSYVAGGRREQYF	TGTGCCAGCAGTTATGTGGCGGGGGGACGGCGGGAGCAGTACTTC
TRBV12-3/TRBV12-4	TRBD1	-	TRBJ2-6	CASSFTGGNVRTF	TGTGCCAGCAGTTTCACAGGGGGGAACGTCCGGACTTTC